This TCR beta chain stems from a study of blood T cell repertoires in COVID-19. Across the whole study: Spain, Italy and the United States supplied samples that represented acute and convalescent COVID-19.

Clones were sequenced by immunoSEQ multiplex PCR, and TCRdb holds only the in-frame ones, with some missing. The sample shows 150,000 to 190,000 clones, roughly 85% of them seen only once. Per the germline V gene, CDR1 is SGHRS and CDR2 is YFSETQ. The CDR3 totals 16 residues. Trimming took 4 bases from V and 0 from J, leaving 11 bases between them. The J gene is TRBJ2-6, the V gene TRBV5-1; perhaps TRBD2 as D (6 bases). This sequence originates from a woman aged 55-69 years with COVID-19, enrolled during active disease. The sample taken for sequencing was peripheral blood. The CDR3 DNA is TGCGCCAGCAGCAGGGGACTTCGCTCTGGGGCCAACGTCCTGACTTTC. Protein sequence: CASSRGLRSGANVLTF. The complete variable domain, with remaining parts taken from reference TRBV5-1 and TRBJ2-6, reads KAGVTQTPRYLIKTRGQQVTLSCSPISGHRSVSWYQQTPGQGLQFLFEYFSETQRNKGNFPGRFSGRQFSNSRSEMNVSTLELGDSALYLCASSRGLRSGANVLTFGAGSRLTVL.